The 6 T cell receptor beta chains below all came from one sample that was sequenced in a study of CD8 T cells in Susac syndrome. The RNA input was roughly 0.5 to 1 ug, and it was reverse transcribed with random hexamers. MiXCR, run by TCRdb on the immunoSEQ multiplex PCR reads, gives a single entry per CDR3 protein. This table holds about 240,000 distinct CDR3 sequences, 90% to 97% found once. Specimen: CD4+ T cells from PBMCs. These receptor sequences come from a human donor with Susac syndrome.

The rearrangement joins TRBV28 to TRBJ2-7, with D possibly being TRBD1 or TRBD2 (5 bases each). Germline V CDR1 and CDR2: MDHEN, SYDVKM. Trimming left V 1 base short and J 4 bases short, with 14 bases between. The length of the CDR3 is 15 residues. The CDR3 reads CASSLSGRSDYEQYF. CDR3 in DNA: TGTGCCAGCAGTTTATCGGGACGGAGTGATTACGAGCAGTACTTC.

J is TRBJ2-7 and V is TRBV27; D remains ambiguous. The V gene lost 3 bases and the J gene lost 2 bases, with 11 bases spanning the gap. The CDR3 is made up of 14 amino acids. The germline CDR1 and CDR2 sequences are MNHEY and SMNVEV (reference sequence). This CDR3 reads CASSFDRLTYEQYF. The CDR3 DNA reads as TGTGCCAGCAGTTTTGACCGGCTGACCTACGAGCAGTACTTC.

This chain connects TRBV20-1 to TRBJ2-3; TRBD2 aligns across 7 bases. V lost 0 bases and J lost 5; bases outside the gene matches: 14. Germline V gene data show CDR1 as DFQATT and CDR2 as SNEGSKA (reference sequence). The CDR3 is 17 amino acids. This chain's CDR3 is CSARDQRGAGVVDTQYF. As DNA, the CDR3 is TGCAGTGCTAGAGATCAACGGGGCGCGGGAGTGGTAGATACGCAGTATTTT.

The chain is built from TRBV3-1 and TRBJ2-5; D is ambiguous. The V gene lost 2 bases and the J gene lost 5 bases, with 6 bases spanning the gap. The CDR3 loop spans 12 amino acids. CDR1 LGHDT and CDR2 YNNKEL come from the germline V gene (reference sequence). The CDR3 sequence: CASSQLGETQYF. In nucleotides, the CDR3 is TGTGCCAGCAGCCAATTGGGGGAGACCCAGTACTTC.

The chain has TRBV9 and TRBJ2-3; maybe TRBD1 (5 bases). Trimming took 7 bases from V and 2 from J, leaving 11 bases between them. Germline CDR1 is SGDLS and CDR2 is YYNGEE. CDR3 length equals 13 residues. CDR3 sequence reads: CASGPGNTDTQYF. CDR3 bases: TGTGCCAGCGGGCCAGGGAACACAGATACGCAGTATTTT.

The chain links TRBV29-1 to TRBJ2-6, with 8 bases that match TRBD1. CDR3 length: 18 residues. CDR1 and CDR2 (germline): SQVTM, ANQGSEA. V was clipped by 2 bases and J by 0 bases; unmatched bases: 9. CDR3 residues: CSVEKGAGGASGANVLTF. The DNA for the CDR3 is TGCAGCGTTGAAAAAGGGGCAGGGGGCGCCTCTGGGGCCAACGTCCTGACTTTC.